This TCR beta chain was found in a study of blood T cell repertoires in COVID-19. Study-wide context: From the United States, Italy and Spain came samples of acute and convalescent COVID-19. PBMCs, B-cell-depleted T cells, or T cells provided the cDNA or gDNA that made up the material.

CDR3 size: 14 residues. V shed 6 bases and J 2 bases; nucleotides not matched to a gene: 6. CDR1 and CDR2 (germline): MNHEY, SVGEGT. Under the authors' procedure: Reference gene primer amplification in the assay estimated nucleated cell counts. Assay used: immunoSEQ multiplex PCR; TCRdb lists only in-frame clones, some missing. V and J calls and clone size are given by that table; D and trimming were obtained from the DNA. The repertoire holds 200,000 to 300,000 clones, with around 82% as singletons. Sample: peripheral blood. This chain connects TRBV6-2 or TRBV6-3 to TRBJ1-1; TRBD1 agrees at 7 bases. The origin of this receptor is a woman in her seventies with acute or convalescent COVID-19. CDR3: CASSIHRGNTEAFF. The DNA of the CDR3 is TGTGCCAGCAGCATTCACAGGGGCAACACTGAAGCTTTCTTT.